This TCR beta chain was captured in a study of CD8+CD57+ T cells in acquired aplastic anemia. Study information: DNA recovered from sorted CD4+ and CD8+ cells had a mean of approximately 3 ug. Study-wide findings and caveats: In CD8+ cells, Simpson's diversity showed no significant difference between patients and controls.

Template material for TCR beta VDJ and CDR3 profiling consisted of genomic DNA. TCRdb reanalysed the reads using MiXCR and keeps one entry per CDR3 protein. The sample contains about half a million distinct CDR3 sequences, about a third of which appear only once. The CDR3 runs 15 residues. Germline CDR1 and CDR2: LNHNV and YYDKDF (reference sequence). V was shortened by 0 bases and J by 8 bases, with 16 bases between the two germline ends. An expansion of CD8+CD57+ cells by flow cytometry had been shown in patients chosen for sequencing. The cohort consisted entirely of patients having severe acquired aplastic anemia. When blood sampling took place, the patients had received no therapy. Comments on this clonotype: What it binds is not known.

This receptor was identified in a human donor with aplastic anemia. This chain joins TRBV15 and TRBJ1-2; possible D gene TRBD1, 6 bases. The sequencing input was sorted CD4+, CD8+, or CD8+CD57+ T cells (not recorded which) from PBMCs. In nucleotides, the CDR3 is TGTGCCACCAGCAGAGAGGATGGGGGGCAGCAGGGCTACACCTTC. Translated: CATSREDGGQQGYTF.